The clone carrying this T cell receptor beta chain was counted at least ten times. Two-round multiplex PCR on genomic DNA was the method by which TCR beta CDR3 was amplified. Each TRBV and TRBJ gene had its own primer in the first PCR round. TCRdb re-analysed the multiplex PCR reads in MiXCR, keeping a single row per CDR3 protein. In the table there are 31,000 or so distinct CDR3 sequences, 48% of which are singletons. This entry is derived from a study of prognosis after radiotherapy for stage I lung cancer. At the level of the study: Patients were enrolled between early 2018 and early 2019 (all with stage I non-small cell lung cancer).

Trimming took 1 base from V and 7 from J, leaving 5 bases between them. The CDR3 is 13 residues long. Looked up from germline, CDR1 is LNHNV and CDR2 is YYDKDF (reference sequence). This sequence joins TRBV15 and TRBJ1-6; D is ambiguous. The material was PBMCs, obtained before or after stereotactic body radiation therapy (not recorded which). The sequence came from a donor aged 50 or older with non-small cell lung cancer. Written as DNA, the CDR3 is TGTGCCACCAGCAGAGGCGTGAATTCACCCCTCCACTTT. It encodes CATSRGVNSPLHF.